The next 14 T cell receptor beta chains were all read from a single sample in a study of shared clonotypes between healthy human individuals. The protocol was immunoSEQ multiplex PCR, while the TCRdb copy is restricted to in-frame clones and leaves out a portion. The sample records millions of clones, under 95% being singletons. As defined, naive CD8 cells were CD45RO-negative and positively selected for CCR7, with terminally differentiated effector memory CD45RA+ cells excluded. Sequencing was carried out using naive CD8+ T cells from PBMCs. These receptors originate from a young man in good health. Some clones in this sample may be carry-over from other donors' samples.

This clone was picked up one time. Other DNA variants within this sample encode the same CDR3. This sequence joins TRBV29-1 and TRBJ2-2; D is undetermined. The V and J ends lost 4 bases and 6 bases respectively, with 6 bases between them. The germline V gene encodes CDR1 SQVTM and CDR2 ANQGSEA. The CDR3 is 11 amino acids. As DNA, the CDR3 is TGCAGCGTTGGTGGAGCCGGGGAGCTGTTTTTT. Protein: CSVGGAGELFF.

This chain uses TRBV5-8 with TRBJ2-7, with 7 bases matching TRBD2. CDR1 is SGHTS, CDR2 YDEGEE, per germline. This CDR3 spans 13 amino acids. V dropped 3 bases and J dropped 3; count of bases not matched to a gene: 3. The DNA for the CDR3 is TGTGCCAGCAGCTCACTAGCGAACTACGAGCAGTACTTC. Translated: CASSSLANYEQYF. The variable domain in full, with the rest retrieved from reference TRBV5-8 and TRBJ2-7, is EAGVTQSPTHLIKTRGQQATLRCSPISGHTSVYWYQQALGLGLQFLLWYDEGEERNRGNFPPRFSGRQFPNYSSELNVNALELEDSALYLCASSSLANYEQYFGPGTRLTVT.

The chain is built from TRBV4-2 and TRBJ1-1; 9 bases align to TRBD1. This CDR3 spans 15 amino acids. Germline-derived CDR1 and CDR2 are LGHNA and YNFKEQ. The ends lost 1 base at V and 3 bases at J; junction bases unmatched: 3. CDR3 residues: CASSQVDRGDTEAFF. CDR3 bases: TGTGCCAGCAGCCAAGTGGACAGGGGTGACACTGAAGCTTTCTTT.

The rearrangement links TRBV30 to TRBJ2-1, with unresolved D. The CDR3 length is 12 residues. CDR1 is GTSNPN, CDR2 SVGIG, per germline (reference sequence). V lost 3 bases and J 9 bases, leaving 12 bases between the germline ends. CDR3 sequence (DNA): TGTGCCTGGAGAGGTGGGATTCCTGAGCAGTTCTTC. Translating gives CAWRGGIPEQFF.

This clone was recorded many times. The J gene is TRBJ2-1, the V gene TRBV6-6; 9 nucleotides align to TRBD1. V was pared by 7 bases and J by 2 bases, with 6 bases of the junction left unmatched. Germline V lookup: CDR1 MNHNY, CDR2 SVGAGI (reference sequence). The CDR3 runs to 15 residues. The CDR3 coding sequence is TGTGCCAGCACCGGGGGACAGGGAACCTACAATGAGCAGTTCTTC. Encoded protein: CASTGGQGTYNEQFF.

The chain recombines TRBV18 with TRBJ2-1, with TRBD2 matching over 7 bases. CDR3 length: 17 residues. Trimming took 3 bases from V and 6 from J; bases not matched to a gene: 14. Germline lookup yields CDR1 KGHSH and CDR2 LQKENI. CDR3 nucleotide sequence: TGTGCCAGCTCACCGCCCCGGGGGGAGTCGGTTGGCAATGAGCAGTTCTTC. This gives the protein CASSPPRGESVGNEQFF.

Worth noting for this clone: The identical CDR3 is also encoded by other nucleotide sequences in the sample. The chain is built from TRBV27 and TRBJ2-7; no clear D. V was clipped by 3 bases and J by 3 bases, with 6 bases between them. The CDR3 runs to 12 residues. CDR1 MNHEY and CDR2 SMNVEV come from the germline V gene (reference sequence). The CDR3 DNA reads TGTGCCAGCAGTTTCTCTCTCTACGAGCAGTACTTC. The encoded protein is CASSFSLYEQYF.

The V and J genes are TRBV7-9 and TRBJ1-1; D is possibly TRBD1 (5 bases). The CDR3 has 18 residues. The ends were cut back, 3 bases at V and 3 bases at J, with 23 bases in the middle. Germline assignment: CDR1 SEHNR and CDR2 FQNEAQ (reference sequence). The CDR3, as DNA: TGTGCCAGCAGCTTCCGGGGGGATAGAGCCAAGAGGGACACTGAAGCTTTCTTT. It codes for CASSFRGDRAKRDTEAFF.

This chain joins TRBV30 and TRBJ2-3; 10 bases match TRBD2. CDR3 length: 19 amino acids. V trimming: 3 bases; J trimming: 5 bases; junction bases outside the gene matches: 20. Germline V CDR1 and CDR2: GTSNPN, SVGIG (reference sequence). CDR3 residues: CAWRSPRPRLAGGGDTQYF. CDR3 sequence (DNA): TGTGCCTGGAGGTCTCCCCGCCCAAGACTAGCGGGTGGGGGAGATACGCAGTATTTT.

The chain carries TRBV27 and TRBJ2-2, with D hard to call. The CDR3 is 12 amino acids. CDR1 is MNHEY, CDR2 SMNVEV, per germline (reference sequence). V lost 5 bases, J lost 3 bases, and 4 bases lay in between. The CDR3 nucleotides read TGTGCCAGCAGTGAATACACCGGGGAGCTGTTTTTT. This encodes CASSEYTGELFF.

The chain is built from TRBV15 and TRBJ2-5; TRBD1 matches at 7 bases. V lost 8 bases and J lost 0; bases outside the gene matches: 6. Germline-derived CDR1 and CDR2 are LNHNV and YYDKDF (reference sequence). The CDR3 length is 14 residues. This chain's CDR3 is CATAGTEYQETQYF. The CDR3 bases are TGTGCCACCGCCGGGACAGAGTACCAAGAGACCCAGTACTTC.

This chain uses TRBV7-2 with TRBJ1-1; D is possibly TRBD1 (5 bases). The CDR3 has 13 amino acids. The ends were cut back, 3 bases at V and 8 bases at J, with 13 bases in the middle. Germline loops: CDR1 SGHTA, CDR2 FQGNSA. CDR3 nucleotide sequence: TGTGCCAGCAGCTTCTTGTTTAACAGGGAAGCTTTCTTT. Its protein product is CASSFLFNREAFF.

V is TRBV7-3 and J is TRBJ2-5; 12 positions match TRBD2. Germline values: CDR1 SGHTA, CDR2 FQGTGA. Germline trimming cut 3 bases from V and 5 bases from J; bases unmatched to any gene: 4. This CDR3 has 15 amino acids. The CDR3 DNA follows: TGTGCCAGCAGCTTTCTAGCGGGAGGGCGCGAGACCCAGTACTTC. Its protein is CASSFLAGGRETQYF.

Remarks on this clone: Other DNA sequences in this specimen translate into the identical CDR3. V gene TRBV9 combines with J gene TRBJ2-7, with unresolved D. With 3 bases removed from V and 3 bases from J, the gap between germline ends came to 10 bases. From germline, CDR1 is SGDLS and CDR2 YYNGEE. CDR3 size: 13 residues. CDR3 sequence (DNA): TGTGCCAGCAGCGGTACGCACAGCTACGAGCAGTACTTC. Translation gives CASSGTHSYEQYF. The entire variable domain, with the rest obtained from reference TRBV9 and TRBJ2-7, is as follows: DSGVTQTPKHLITATGQRVTLRCSPRSGDLSVYWYQQSLDQGLQFLIQYYNGEERAKGNILERFSAQQFPDLHSELNLSSLELGDSALYFCASSGTHSYEQYFGPGTRLTVT.